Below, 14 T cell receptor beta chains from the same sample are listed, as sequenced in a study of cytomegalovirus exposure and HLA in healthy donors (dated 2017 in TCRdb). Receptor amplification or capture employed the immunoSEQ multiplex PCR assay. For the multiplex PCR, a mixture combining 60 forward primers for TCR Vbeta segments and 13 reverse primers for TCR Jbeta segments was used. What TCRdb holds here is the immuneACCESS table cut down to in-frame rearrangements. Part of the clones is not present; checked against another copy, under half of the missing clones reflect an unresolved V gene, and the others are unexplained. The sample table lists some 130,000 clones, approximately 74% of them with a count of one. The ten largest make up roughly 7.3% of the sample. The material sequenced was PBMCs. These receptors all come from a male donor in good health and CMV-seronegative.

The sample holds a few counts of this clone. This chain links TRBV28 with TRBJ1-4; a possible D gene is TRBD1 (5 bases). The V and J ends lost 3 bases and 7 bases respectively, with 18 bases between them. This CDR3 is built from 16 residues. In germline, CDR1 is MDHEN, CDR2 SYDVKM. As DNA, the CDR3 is TGTGCCAGCAGTTTGGTAGGGCCAGGGAAGTTTGAAAAACTGTTTTTT. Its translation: CASSLVGPGKFEKLFF. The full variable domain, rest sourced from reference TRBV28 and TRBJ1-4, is DVKVTQSSRYLVKRTGEKVFLECVQDMDHENMFWYRQDPGLGLRLIYFSYDVKMKEKGDIPEGYSVSREKKERFSLILESASTNQTSMYLCASSLVGPGKFEKLFFGSGTQLSVL.

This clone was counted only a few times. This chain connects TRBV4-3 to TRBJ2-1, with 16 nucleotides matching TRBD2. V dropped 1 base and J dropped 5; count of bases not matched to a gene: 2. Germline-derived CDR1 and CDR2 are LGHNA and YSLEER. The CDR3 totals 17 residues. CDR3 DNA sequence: TGCGCCAGCAGCCAAGGGGGACTAGCGGGAGGGGACAATGAGCAGTTCTTC. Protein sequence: CASSQGGLAGGDNEQFF.

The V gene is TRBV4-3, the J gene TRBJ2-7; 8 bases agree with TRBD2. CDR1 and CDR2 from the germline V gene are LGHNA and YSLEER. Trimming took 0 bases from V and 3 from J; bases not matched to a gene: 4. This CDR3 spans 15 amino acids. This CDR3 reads CASSQEGRGGYEQYF. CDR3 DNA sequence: TGCGCCAGCAGCCAAGAAGGACGGGGGGGCTACGAGCAGTACTTC.

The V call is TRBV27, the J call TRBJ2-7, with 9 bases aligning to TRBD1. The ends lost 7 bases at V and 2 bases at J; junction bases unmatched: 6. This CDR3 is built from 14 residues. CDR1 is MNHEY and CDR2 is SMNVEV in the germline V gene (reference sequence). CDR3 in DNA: TGTGCCAGCAACCCGGGACAGGGACCCTACGAGCAGTACTTC. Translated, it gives CASNPGQGPYEQYF.

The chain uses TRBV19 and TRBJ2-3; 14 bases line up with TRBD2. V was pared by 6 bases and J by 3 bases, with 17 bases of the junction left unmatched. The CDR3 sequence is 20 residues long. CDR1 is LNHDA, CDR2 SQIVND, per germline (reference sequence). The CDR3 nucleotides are TGTGCCAGTAGCCTACGGGACAGGGGGACTAGCGGGGGTAGGACAGATACGCAGTATTTT. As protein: CASSLRDRGTSGGRTDTQYF.

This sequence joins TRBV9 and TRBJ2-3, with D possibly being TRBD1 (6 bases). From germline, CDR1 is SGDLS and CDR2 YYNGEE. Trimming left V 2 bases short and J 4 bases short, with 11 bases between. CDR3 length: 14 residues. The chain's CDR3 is CASSVDSVPDTQYF. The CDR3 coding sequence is TGTGCCAGCAGCGTGGACAGTGTGCCAGATACGCAGTATTTT.

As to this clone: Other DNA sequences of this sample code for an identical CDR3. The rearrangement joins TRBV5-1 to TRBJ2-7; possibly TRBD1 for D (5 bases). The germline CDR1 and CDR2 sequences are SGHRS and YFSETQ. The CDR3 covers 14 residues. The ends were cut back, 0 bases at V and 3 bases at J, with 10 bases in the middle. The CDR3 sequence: CASSLVGQGYEQYF. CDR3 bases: TGCGCCAGCAGCTTGGTAGGGCAGGGCTACGAGCAGTACTTC.

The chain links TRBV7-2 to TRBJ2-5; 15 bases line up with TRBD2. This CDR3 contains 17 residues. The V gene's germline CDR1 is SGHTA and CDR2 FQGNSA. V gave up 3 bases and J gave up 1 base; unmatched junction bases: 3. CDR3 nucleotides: TGTGCCAGCAGCTTGGGACTAGCGGGAGGTATCCAAGAGACCCAGTACTTC. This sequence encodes CASSLGLAGGIQETQYF.

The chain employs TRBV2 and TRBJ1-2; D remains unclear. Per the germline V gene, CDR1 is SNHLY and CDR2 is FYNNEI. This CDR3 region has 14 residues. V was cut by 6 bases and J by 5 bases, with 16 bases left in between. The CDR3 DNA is TGTGCCAGCAGGAGGGCCTACCGGGAGTATGGCTACACCTTC. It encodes CASRRAYREYGYTF.

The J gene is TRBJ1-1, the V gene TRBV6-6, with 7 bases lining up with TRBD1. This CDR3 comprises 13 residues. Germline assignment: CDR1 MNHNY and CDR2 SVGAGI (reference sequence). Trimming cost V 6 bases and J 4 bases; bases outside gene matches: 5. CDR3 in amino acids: CASSIDRATEAFF. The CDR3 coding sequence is TGTGCCAGCAGCATTGACAGGGCCACTGAAGCTTTCTTT.

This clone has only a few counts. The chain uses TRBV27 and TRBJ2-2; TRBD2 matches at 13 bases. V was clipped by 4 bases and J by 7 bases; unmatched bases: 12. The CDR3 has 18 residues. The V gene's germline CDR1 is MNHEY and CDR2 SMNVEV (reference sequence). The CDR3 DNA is TGTGCCAGCAGTTCCCCGGGACTAGCGGGATCCGTCGGCGGGGAGCTGTTTTTT. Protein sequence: CASSSPGLAGSVGGELFF.

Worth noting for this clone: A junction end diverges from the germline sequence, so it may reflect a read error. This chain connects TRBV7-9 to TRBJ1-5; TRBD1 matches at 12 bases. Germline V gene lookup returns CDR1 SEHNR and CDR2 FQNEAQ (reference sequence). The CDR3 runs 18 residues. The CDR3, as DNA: TGTTCCAGCAGCTTAGTGATTGGGACAGGGGGCGGCAATCAGCCCCAGCATTTT. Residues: CSSSLVIGTGGGNQPQHF.

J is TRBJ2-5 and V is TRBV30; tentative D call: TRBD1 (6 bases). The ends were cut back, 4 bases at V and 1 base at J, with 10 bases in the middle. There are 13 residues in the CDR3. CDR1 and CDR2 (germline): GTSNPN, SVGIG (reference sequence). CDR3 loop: CAWTTGIQETQYF. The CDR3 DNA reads TGTGCCTGGACTACAGGGATCCAAGAGACCCAGTACTTC.

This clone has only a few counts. CDR3 residues: CASSPPPTASGANVLTF. The DNA of the CDR3 is TGTGCCAGCAGTCCCCCCCCGACAGCCTCTGGGGCCAACGTCCTGACTTTC. The gene calls are TRBV28 and TRBJ2-6; a weak D match, TRBD1 (5 bases). Germline lookup yields CDR1 MDHEN and CDR2 SYDVKM. V lost 5 bases and J lost 0, with 14 bases in between. This CDR3 comprises 17 residues.